One sample yielded the 24 T cell receptor beta chains listed below, sequenced in a study of cytomegalovirus exposure and HLA in healthy donors. PCR amplification relied on 60 Vbeta primers (plus 13 Jbeta primers). Profiled with immunoSEQ multiplex PCR; TCRdb holds only in-frame clones, not every one. The repertoire has roughly 100,000 clones, about 70% of them found once; the top ten carry roughly 2.5%. Sequencing used PBMCs. Receptor source: a man aged 50 to 60 in good health and CMV-seropositive.

Only one count was recorded for this clone. V is TRBV7-9 and J is TRBJ1-4; the D gene is possibly TRBD1 (5 bases). The germline V gene has CDR1 SEHNR and CDR2 FQNEAQ (reference sequence). This CDR3 spans 19 amino acids. V dropped 1 base and J dropped 5 bases, with 23 bases sitting between them. The CDR3 protein is CASSLGGGDPGLLNEKLFF. The CDR3 DNA sequence: TGTGCCAGCAGCTTAGGTGGGGGGGATCCGGGACTACTAAATGAAAAACTGTTTTTT.

V and J are TRBV5-1 and TRBJ1-1; D may be TRBD1 (5 bases). CDR1 and CDR2 (germline): SGHRS, YFSETQ. The CDR3 is 18 amino acids. V dropped 0 bases and J dropped 1 base, with 19 bases sitting between them. The CDR3 bases are TGCGCCAGCAGCTTGGGGGGCAGGGAGGTCCAAGAGAACACTGAAGCTTTCTTT. Its translation is CASSLGGREVQENTEAFF.

The chain is built from TRBV20-1 and TRBJ1-2; 8 bases map to TRBD1. Germline lookup yields CDR1 DFQATT and CDR2 SNEGSKA (reference sequence). V shed 6 bases and J 8 bases; nucleotides not matched to a gene: 5. The CDR3 is 11 amino acids. CDR3 sequence reads: CSATRTGGYTF. CDR3 in DNA: TGCAGTGCCACCCGGACAGGGGGCTACACCTTC.

The V and J genes are TRBV7-3 and TRBJ1-2; possible D gene TRBD1, 5 bases. Germline CDR1 and CDR2: SGHTA and FQGTGA. The CDR3 totals 17 residues. The V and J ends lost 4 bases and 6 bases respectively, with 24 bases between them. CDR3 nucleotide sequence: TGTGCCAGCAGCTCAGGCTCCATGACAGATTTAGTGGATGGCTACACCTTC. It codes for CASSSGSMTDLVDGYTF.

The chain carries TRBV25-1 and TRBJ2-1; 9 nucleotides line up with TRBD1. Germline V gene lookup returns CDR1 MGHDK and CDR2 SYGVNS. The CDR3 consists of 16 residues. With 1 base clipped from V and 9 bases from J, the junction kept 10 bases outside the gene matches. CDR3 DNA sequence: TGTGCCAGCAGTGAATCCGGGACAGGGCAGAGAGGTGAGCAGTTCTTC. Encoded protein: CASSESGTGQRGEQFF.

The chain joins TRBV27 to TRBJ2-4; TRBD1 matches at 9 bases. Germline trimming cut 2 bases from V and 1 base from J; bases unmatched to any gene: 6. The CDR3 has 17 residues. CDR1 and CDR2 from the germline V gene are MNHEY and SMNVEV (reference sequence). In DNA, the CDR3 is TGTGCCAGCAGTTTAAAAGACAGGGGGTGGGCCAAAAACATTCAGTACTTC. Translating gives CASSLKDRGWAKNIQYF.

In nucleotides, the CDR3 is TGCGCCAGCAGCCAAGATTCCCAACTAGCATGGGGCTCCTACAATGAGCAGTTCTTC. Its translation is CASSQDSQLAWGSYNEQFF. The chain is built from TRBV4-1 and TRBJ2-1, with a weak D call TRBD2 (6 bases). V was clipped by 0 bases and J by 0 bases, with 18 bases between them. This CDR3 region has 19 residues. Germline-derived CDR1 and CDR2 are MGHRA and YSYEKL.

This CDR3 reads CASSLYTGDDGYTF. The CDR3 DNA follows: TGTGCCAGCTCCCTTTACACAGGGGACGATGGCTACACCTTC. The chain is built from TRBV18 and TRBJ1-2, with TRBD1 identical over 7 bases. CDR1 is KGHSH, CDR2 LQKENI, per germline. V lost 6 bases and J lost 6; bases outside the gene matches: 10. The CDR3 covers 14 residues. The full variable domain, in which reference TRBV18 and TRBJ1-2 provide the parts outside the CDR3, is NAGVMQNPRHLVRRRGQEARLRCSPMKGHSHVYWYRQLPEEGLKFMVYLQKENIIDESGMPKERFSAEFPKEGPSILRIQQVVRGDSAAYFCASSLYTGDDGYTFGSGTRLTVV.

This chain uses TRBV5-1 with TRBJ2-7; D unclear. CDR1 and CDR2 from the germline V gene are SGHRS and YFSETQ. The CDR3 is made up of 14 amino acids. The V gene lost 1 base and the J gene lost 5 bases, with 13 bases spanning the gap. Here the CDR3 reads CASSLNSPTDEQYF. The CDR3 DNA is TGCGCCAGCAGCTTGAACAGTCCAACCGACGAGCAGTACTTC.

The chain combines TRBV5-4 with TRBJ1-3; 7 bases are shared with TRBD1. V gave up 4 bases and J gave up 2 bases; unmatched junction bases: 6. CDR3 length: 15 amino acids. Per germline, CDR1 SGHNT and CDR2 YYREEE (reference sequence). For the CDR3, the DNA is TGTGCCAGCAGCCTCCAGACAGGGCCTGGAAACACCATATATTTT. Its translation is CASSLQTGPGNTIYF.

Concerning this clone: An end of the junction does not agree with germline; a read error may underlie this. This chain uses TRBV7-9 with TRBJ2-3; 7 bases match TRBD2. Germline values: CDR1 SEHNR, CDR2 FQNEAQ (reference sequence). This CDR3 is built from 17 residues. The CDR3 nucleotides read TGTTCCAGCAGCTTACTTCTCGCGGGAGTATGCACAGATACGCAGTATTTT. Amino acid sequence: CSSSLLLAGVCTDTQYF.

This sequence joins TRBV28 and TRBJ1-5, with a weak D call TRBD1 (6 bases). Trimming removed 1 base from V and 2 bases from J, with 9 bases in between. The CDR3 contains 15 residues. The germline V gene has CDR1 MDHEN and CDR2 SYDVKM. The CDR3 loop reads CASSLSGAGNQPQHF. CDR3 bases: TGTGCCAGCAGTTTATCAGGGGCGGGCAATCAGCCCCAGCATTTT.

In DNA, the CDR3 is TGTGCCAGCTCACCGGAGCCAACTAATGAAAAACTGTTTTTT. This gives the protein CASSPEPTNEKLFF. This chain uses TRBV18 with TRBJ1-4; D not resolved. Germline loops: CDR1 KGHSH, CDR2 LQKENI. V lost 3 bases to trimming and J lost 0 bases, with 5 bases between them. This CDR3 has 14 residues. Complete variable domain (other parts from reference TRBV18 and TRBJ1-4): NAGVMQNPRHLVRRRGQEARLRCSPMKGHSHVYWYRQLPEEGLKFMVYLQKENIIDESGMPKERFSAEFPKEGPSILRIQQVVRGDSAAYFCASSPEPTNEKLFFGSGTQLSVL.

This chain uses TRBV7-8 with TRBJ1-4; no definite D call. This CDR3 spans 14 amino acids. Germline V gene lookup returns CDR1 SGHVS and CDR2 FQNEAQ. V lost 5 bases and J 4 bases, leaving 11 bases between the germline ends. DNA for the CDR3: TGTGCCAGCAGCCTGGCAGCGTATAATGAAAAACTGTTTTTT. Its protein product is CASSLAAYNEKLFF.

This CDR3 reads CASRGQGYGYTF. DNA of the CDR3: TGTGCCAGCAGGGGACAGGGGTATGGCTACACCTTC. The rearrangement links TRBV2 to TRBJ1-2; 10 bases fit TRBD1. Germline V gives CDR1 SNHLY, CDR2 FYNNEI. The CDR3 sequence is 12 residues long. V gave up 6 bases and J gave up 5 bases; unmatched junction bases: 0.

The chain couples TRBV18 to TRBJ1-2; no clear D. The CDR3 has 13 residues. Germline loops: CDR1 KGHSH, CDR2 LQKENI. Trimming left V 4 bases short and J 5 bases short, with 11 bases between. CDR3 coding DNA: TGTGCCAGCTCACTACTCCCTGGTTATGGCTACACCTTC. Translating gives CASSLLPGYGYTF.

The V and J genes are TRBV10-3 and TRBJ2-7, with 13 positions matching TRBD2. From germline, CDR1 is ENHRY and CDR2 SYGVKD. The CDR3 length is 17 residues. The trim removed 4 bases at V and 1 base at J, leaving 7 bases unmatched. For the CDR3, the DNA is TGTGCCATCAGTGCCCGGACTAGCGGGAGTGTATCCTACGAGCAGTACTTC. It translates to CAISARTSGSVSYEQYF.

The CDR3 nucleotides read TGTGCCAGCACCGGTTCAGGGTTGAACACCGGGGAGCTGTTTTTT. Amino acids: CASTGSGLNTGELFF. The chain joins TRBV2 to TRBJ2-2; TRBD1 might be the D (5 bases). This CDR3 region has 15 residues. Germline CDR1 SNHLY, CDR2 FYNNEI. Deletions cut 7 bases from V and 1 base from J, with 13 bases between.

V gene TRBV30 combines with J gene TRBJ1-1; unclear D gene. Trimming removed 3 bases from V and 2 bases from J, with 4 bases in between. From germline, CDR1 is GTSNPN and CDR2 SVGIG (reference sequence). This CDR3 region has 11 residues. CDR3 DNA sequence: TGTGCCTGGAGACATAACACTGAAGCTTTCTTT. Protein: CAWRHNTEAFF.

This clone was seen once. The chain combines TRBV23-1 with TRBJ1-2, with D perhaps matching TRBD1 (6 bases). TRBV23-1 is marked as an open reading frame, function uncertain. Trimming stripped 2 bases from V and 6 bases from J, with 19 bases between. The CDR3 consists of 16 residues. The CDR3 coding sequence is TGCGCCAGCAGTCAAATACCATACGGACAGTCAAATGGCTACACCTTC. Translating gives CASSQIPYGQSNGYTF.

The rearrangement uses TRBV11-2 and TRBJ2-3, with no clear D. This CDR3 has 13 residues. Germline-derived CDR1 and CDR2 are SGHAT and FQNNGV. V was shortened by 5 bases and J by 2 bases, with 8 bases between the two germline ends. In DNA, the CDR3 is TGTGCCAGCAGCCCGCGCCCCACAGATACGCAGTATTTT. Its translation: CASSPRPTDTQYF. The whole variable domain, filled in from reference TRBV11-2 and TRBJ2-3, reads EAGVAQSPRYKIIEKRQSVAFWCNPISGHATLYWYQQILGQGPKLLIQFQNNGVVDDSQLPKDRFSAERLKGVDSTLKIQPAKLEDSAVYLCASSPRPTDTQYFGPGTRLTVL.

The CDR3 coding sequence is TGCGCCAGCAGCTTCGGGCTAGCGGGGGCCCTATCCTACGAGCAGTACTTC. Residues: CASSFGLAGALSYEQYF. This sequence joins TRBV5-1 and TRBJ2-7; TRBD2 matches 10 bases. Germline-derived CDR1 and CDR2 are SGHRS and YFSETQ. After removal of 2 bases from V and 1 base from J, the junction contained 9 bases not matched to a gene. CDR3 size: 17 residues. Full variable domain (remainder filled in from reference TRBV5-1 and TRBJ2-7): KAGVTQTPRYLIKTRGQQVTLSCSPISGHRSVSWYQQTPGQGLQFLFEYFSETQRNKGNFPGRFSGRQFSNSRSEMNVSTLELGDSALYLCASSFGLAGALSYEQYFGPGTRLTVT.

The chain links TRBV9 to TRBJ2-1; weak D call: TRBD2 (6 bases). Trimming left V 0 bases short and J 7 bases short, with 14 bases between. Germline V gene lookup returns CDR1 SGDLS and CDR2 YYNGEE. The CDR3 consists of 15 residues. The CDR3: CASSVAHTGRNEQFF. The CDR3 bases are TGTGCCAGCAGCGTAGCCCATACGGGGAGGAATGAGCAGTTCTTC.

The chain uses TRBV5-1 and TRBJ1-6; 9 bases match TRBD1. Trimming at V came to 4 bases and at J to 8 bases, leaving 4 bases not matched to a gene. Germline V CDR1 and CDR2: SGHRS, YFSETQ. CDR3 length: 14 residues. CDR3: CASSMDRGYSPLHF. As DNA, the CDR3 is TGCGCCAGCAGCATGGACAGGGGCTATTCACCCCTCCACTTT. The full variable domain, with the rest looked up from reference TRBV5-1 and TRBJ1-6, is KAGVTQTPRYLIKTRGQQVTLSCSPISGHRSVSWYQQTPGQGLQFLFEYFSETQRNKGNFPGRFSGRQFSNSRSEMNVSTLELGDSALYLCASSMDRGYSPLHFGNGTRLTVT.